This TCR beta chain was identified in a study of T-cell reconstitution after alpha-beta-depleted transplantation in children. Unique molecular identifiers were incorporated during preparation of the TCRbeta library. MiXCR, applied by TCRdb to the PCR reads, yields one record per CDR3 protein. The sample lists under 300,000 distinct CDR3 sequences, 11% occurring once. The CDR3 has 18 residues. In germline, CDR1 is LNHNV, CDR2 YYDKDF (reference sequence). The junction had 13 bases not matched to a gene; V was cut back by 1 base and J by 4 bases. This specimen consisted of peripheral blood, obtained 180 days after TCRalphabeta/CD19-depleted stem cell transplant. The genes are TRBV15 and TRBJ1-5; 7 positions match TRBD1. The sequence derives from a male patient aged 2 to 9 who had a stem cell transplant for chronic granulomatous disease, so the T cells may come from the graft donor. The CDR3 reads CATSRGNRGSLANQPQHF. DNA of the CDR3: TGTGCCACCAGCAGAGGGAACAGGGGAAGTCTTGCAAATCAGCCCCAGCATTTT.